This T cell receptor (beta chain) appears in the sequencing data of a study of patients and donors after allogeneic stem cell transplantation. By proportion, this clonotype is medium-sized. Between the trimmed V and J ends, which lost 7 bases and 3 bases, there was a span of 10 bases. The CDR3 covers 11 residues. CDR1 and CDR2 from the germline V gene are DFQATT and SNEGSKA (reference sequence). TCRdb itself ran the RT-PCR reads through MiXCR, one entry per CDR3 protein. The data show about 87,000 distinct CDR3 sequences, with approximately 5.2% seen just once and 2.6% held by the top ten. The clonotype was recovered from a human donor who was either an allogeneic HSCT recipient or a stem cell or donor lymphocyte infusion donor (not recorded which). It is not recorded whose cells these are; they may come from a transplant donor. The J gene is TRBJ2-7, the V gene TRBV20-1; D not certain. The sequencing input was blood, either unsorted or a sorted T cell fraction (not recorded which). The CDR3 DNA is TGCAGTGTAACAACAAACTACGAGCAGTACTTC. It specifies CSVTTNYEQYF.